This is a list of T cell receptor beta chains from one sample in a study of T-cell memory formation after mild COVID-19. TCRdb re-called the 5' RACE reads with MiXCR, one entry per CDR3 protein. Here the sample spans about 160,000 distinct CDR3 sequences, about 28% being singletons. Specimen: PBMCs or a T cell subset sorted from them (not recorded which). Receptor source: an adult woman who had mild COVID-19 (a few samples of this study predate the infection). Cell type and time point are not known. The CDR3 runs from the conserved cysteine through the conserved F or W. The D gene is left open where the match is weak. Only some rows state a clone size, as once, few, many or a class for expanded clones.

cdr3_aa: CASSRTGTELHGYTF
cdr3_nt: TGTGCCAGCAGTAGAACCGGGACGGAGCTCCATGGCTACACCTTC
j_call: TRBJ1-2
d_call: NA
v_call: TRBV6-5
clone_size: few

cdr3_aa: CASSRTPGELFF
cdr3_nt: TGTGCCAGCAGTCGGACCCCCGGGGAGCTGTTTTTT
j_call: TRBJ2-2
d_call: NA
v_call: TRBV2
clone_size: few

cdr3_aa: CASSQPGTMYEQYF
cdr3_nt: TGTGCCAGCAGCCAACCCGGGACTATGTACGAGCAGTACTTC
j_call: TRBJ2-7
d_call: TRBD2
v_call: TRBV4-2
clone_size: NA

cdr3_aa: CATSLRSHRQETQYF
cdr3_nt: TGTGCCACCAGCCTTCGCTCACACCGACAAGAGACCCAGTACTTC
j_call: TRBJ2-5
d_call: NA
v_call: TRBV15
clone_size: NA

cdr3_aa: CAILLGGGYTEAFF
cdr3_nt: TGTGCCATTCTTCTGGGGGGAGGGTACACTGAAGCTTTCTTT
j_call: TRBJ1-1
d_call: NA
v_call: TRBV10-3
clone_size: NA

cdr3_aa: CASGGQHNEQFF
cdr3_nt: TGTGCCAGTGGGGGACAGCACAATGAGCAGTTCTTC
j_call: TRBJ2-1
d_call: TRBD1
v_call: TRBV7-9
clone_size: NA

cdr3_aa: CASSLQGSEESAYNEQFF
cdr3_nt: TGTGCCAGCAGCCTCCAGGGTAGCGAGGAGTCAGCCTACAATGAGCAGTTCTTC
j_call: TRBJ2-1
d_call: NA
v_call: TRBV13
clone_size: NA

cdr3_aa: CASTKDRVSYEQYF
cdr3_nt: TGTGCCAGCACCAAGGACCGGGTGTCCTACGAGCAGTACTTC
j_call: TRBJ2-7
d_call: NA
v_call: TRBV12-3/TRBV12-4
clone_size: few

cdr3_aa: CASSPGPGRGTGNTIYF
cdr3_nt: TGTGCCAGCAGCCCCGGACCGGGCAGGGGAACAGGAAACACCATATATTTT
j_call: TRBJ1-3
d_call: NA
v_call: TRBV7-2
clone_size: NA

cdr3_aa: CATHLLEPQQDTEAFF
cdr3_nt: TGTGCCACCCACCTCCTGGAACCTCAACAGGACACTGAAGCTTTCTTT
j_call: TRBJ1-1
d_call: NA
v_call: TRBV12-3/TRBV12-4
clone_size: NA

cdr3_aa: CASSLSNSPLHF
cdr3_nt: TGTGCCAGCAGTTTATCTAATTCACCCCTCCACTTT
j_call: TRBJ1-6
d_call: NA
v_call: TRBV27
clone_size: few

cdr3_aa: CASSAQGLVGELFF
cdr3_nt: TGTGCCAGCAGTGCCCAGGGGTTGGTCGGGGAGCTGTTTTTT
j_call: TRBJ2-2
d_call: NA
v_call: TRBV6-2/TRBV6-3
clone_size: NA

cdr3_aa: CASSPRLTSGGASDTQYF
cdr3_nt: TGTGCCAGCAGCCCCCGCCTAACTAGCGGGGGGGCGTCAGATACGCAGTATTTT
j_call: TRBJ2-3
d_call: TRBD2
v_call: TRBV12-3/TRBV12-4
clone_size: few

cdr3_aa: CAIGYFTYEQYF
cdr3_nt: TGTGCCATCGGATACTTTACCTACGAGCAGTACTTC
j_call: TRBJ2-7
d_call: NA
v_call: TRBV10-3
clone_size: NA

cdr3_aa: CATSRDRTGNTEAFF
cdr3_nt: TGTGCCACCAGCAGAGATCGGACAGGGAATACTGAAGCTTTCTTT
j_call: TRBJ1-1
d_call: TRBD1
v_call: TRBV15
clone_size: few

cdr3_aa: CASSFGVSGELFF
cdr3_nt: TGTGCCAGCAGCTTCGGGGTATCCGGGGAGCTGTTTTTT
j_call: TRBJ2-2
d_call: NA
v_call: TRBV7-9
clone_size: NA

cdr3_aa: CASSYRGPDTQYF
cdr3_nt: TGCGCCAGCAGCTACAGAGGGCCCGATACGCAGTATTTT
j_call: TRBJ2-3
d_call: NA
v_call: TRBV5-1
clone_size: NA

cdr3_aa: CASSIDQGRMNTEAFF
cdr3_nt: TGTGCCAGTAGTATAGACCAGGGACGGATGAACACTGAAGCTTTCTTT
j_call: TRBJ1-1
d_call: NA
v_call: TRBV19
clone_size: few

cdr3_aa: CASSEGETDTQYF
cdr3_nt: TGTGCCAGCAGTGAAGGGGAAACAGATACGCAGTATTTT
j_call: TRBJ2-3
d_call: NA
v_call: TRBV2
clone_size: NA

cdr3_aa: CASSLGTSGRGDTQYF
cdr3_nt: TGTGCCAGCAGCTTAGGGACTAGCGGGAGGGGAGATACGCAGTATTTT
j_call: TRBJ2-3
d_call: TRBD2
v_call: TRBV7-3
clone_size: NA

cdr3_aa: CASSSGLAYEQYF
cdr3_nt: TGTGCCAGCAGCTCGGGACTAGCCTACGAGCAGTACTTC
j_call: TRBJ2-7
d_call: TRBD2
v_call: TRBV7-8
clone_size: few

cdr3_aa: CANSDPDPTDTQYF
cdr3_nt: TGTGCCAACAGTGATCCCGATCCCACAGATACGCAGTATTTT
j_call: TRBJ2-3
d_call: NA
v_call: TRBV24-1
clone_size: NA

cdr3_aa: CASSADRVVGLADNEQFF
cdr3_nt: TGTGCCAGCAGTGCCGACAGGGTAGTTGGACTAGCGGACAATGAGCAGTTCTTC
j_call: TRBJ2-1
d_call: TRBD2
v_call: TRBV6-4
clone_size: few

cdr3_aa: CASSGFRKDNEQFF
cdr3_nt: TGTGCCAGCTCTGGATTCAGGAAAGACAATGAGCAGTTCTTC
j_call: TRBJ2-1
d_call: NA
v_call: TRBV7-9
clone_size: NA

cdr3_aa: CSVVLSGFLEKLFF
cdr3_nt: TGCAGCGTTGTGTTATCAGGGTTCCTTGAAAAACTGTTTTTT
j_call: TRBJ1-4
d_call: NA
v_call: TRBV29-1
clone_size: NA

cdr3_aa: CSARAPWGNQPQHF
cdr3_nt: TGCAGTGCTAGAGCCCCCTGGGGCAATCAGCCCCAGCATTTT
j_call: TRBJ1-5
d_call: NA
v_call: TRBV20-1
clone_size: few

cdr3_aa: CASREPGQGNSPLHF
cdr3_nt: TGTGCCAGCAGAGAACCGGGACAGGGAAATTCACCCCTCCACTTT
j_call: TRBJ1-6
d_call: TRBD1
v_call: TRBV6-5
clone_size: NA

cdr3_aa: CSAASEGFVYGYTF
cdr3_nt: TGCAGTGCTGCCTCCGAAGGGTTTGTCTATGGCTACACCTTC
j_call: TRBJ1-2
d_call: NA
v_call: TRBV20-1
clone_size: few

cdr3_aa: CASSVEGTGPFEQYF
cdr3_nt: TGTGCCAGCAGCGTAGAAGGGACAGGGCCCTTTGAGCAGTACTTC
j_call: TRBJ2-7
d_call: TRBD1
v_call: TRBV9
clone_size: few

cdr3_aa: CASSQGELFF
cdr3_nt: TGTGCCAGCAGCCAAGGGGAGCTGTTTTTT
j_call: TRBJ2-2
d_call: NA
v_call: TRBV12-3/TRBV12-4
clone_size: few

cdr3_aa: CSARAGNTEAFF
cdr3_nt: TGCAGTGCTAGAGCCGGGAACACTGAAGCTTTCTTT
j_call: TRBJ1-1
d_call: NA
v_call: TRBV20-1
clone_size: NA

cdr3_aa: CASSFQTGDEKLFF
cdr3_nt: TGCGCCAGCAGCTTCCAGACAGGGGATGAAAAACTGTTTTTT
j_call: TRBJ1-4
d_call: TRBD1
v_call: TRBV5-1
clone_size: NA

cdr3_aa: CATSEAGTKGMKQYF
cdr3_nt: TGTGCCACCAGTGAAGCCGGGACAAAGGGAATGAAGCAGTACTTC
j_call: TRBJ2-7
d_call: NA
v_call: TRBV24-1
clone_size: NA

cdr3_aa: CASSYSVNTEAFF
cdr3_nt: TGTGCCAGCAGTTATTCAGTGAACACTGAAGCTTTCTTT
j_call: TRBJ1-1
d_call: NA
v_call: TRBV6-5
clone_size: few

cdr3_aa: CASSLRQGRNTEAFF
cdr3_nt: TGTGCCAGCAGTTTAAGACAGGGGAGGAACACTGAAGCTTTCTTT
j_call: TRBJ1-1
d_call: TRBD1
v_call: TRBV27
clone_size: NA

cdr3_aa: CSVVRGAGNTGELFF
cdr3_nt: TGCAGCGTTGTAAGGGGGGCGGGGAACACCGGGGAGCTGTTTTTT
j_call: TRBJ2-2
d_call: NA
v_call: TRBV29-1
clone_size: few

cdr3_aa: CASSLRADRKDGYTF
cdr3_nt: TGTGCCAGCAGCCTCCGCGCCGACAGGAAAGATGGCTACACCTTC
j_call: TRBJ1-2
d_call: NA
v_call: TRBV7-3
clone_size: NA

cdr3_aa: CASSFTEYNEQFF
cdr3_nt: TGTGCCAGCAGTTTCACAGAGTACAATGAGCAGTTCTTC
j_call: TRBJ2-1
d_call: NA
v_call: TRBV27
clone_size: few

cdr3_aa: CASSGQLSNQPQHF
cdr3_nt: TGTGCCAGCAGTGGACAGCTTAGCAATCAGCCCCAGCATTTT
j_call: TRBJ1-5
d_call: NA
v_call: TRBV12-3/TRBV12-4
clone_size: few

cdr3_aa: CSAGLVHGYTF
cdr3_nt: TGCAGTGCTGGCTTAGTGCATGGCTACACCTTC
j_call: TRBJ1-2
d_call: NA
v_call: TRBV20-1
clone_size: few

cdr3_aa: CASSLLSGNRYGYTF
cdr3_nt: TGCGCCAGCAGCTTGCTGTCAGGGAATCGCTATGGCTACACCTTC
j_call: TRBJ1-2
d_call: NA
v_call: TRBV5-1
clone_size: few

cdr3_aa: CASSVAGLASVTGELFF
cdr3_nt: TGTGCCAGCAGCGTAGCGGGACTAGCGTCAGTCACCGGGGAGCTGTTTTTT
j_call: TRBJ2-2
d_call: TRBD2
v_call: TRBV9
clone_size: once

cdr3_aa: CASSFKIIAPSYEQYF
cdr3_nt: TGTGCCAGCAGTTTTAAGATTATTGCACCCTCCTACGAGCAGTACTTC
j_call: TRBJ2-7
d_call: NA
v_call: TRBV28
clone_size: NA

cdr3_aa: CASSPIGRGPSDTQYF
cdr3_nt: TGTGCCAGCAGCCCCATTGGCCGAGGGCCTTCAGATACGCAGTATTTT
j_call: TRBJ2-3
d_call: NA
v_call: TRBV12-3/TRBV12-4
clone_size: few

cdr3_aa: CASRLGHGGYTF
cdr3_nt: TGTGCCAGCAGACTCGGCCACGGGGGCTACACCTTC
j_call: TRBJ1-2
d_call: NA
v_call: TRBV12-3/TRBV12-4
clone_size: few